This T cell receptor (beta chain) was recovered during a study of molecular identifiers for immune sequencing clone quantification. TCRdb re-analysed the PCR reads in MiXCR, keeping a single row per CDR3 protein. The sample has 400,000 to 600,000 distinct CDR3 sequences, roughly 23% seen once. Trimming removed 1 base from V and 0 bases from J, with 8 bases in between. Germline CDR1 and CDR2: LGHDT and YNNKEL (reference sequence). This CDR3 has 15 amino acids. This clonotype has only a few counts. V usage is TRBV3-1 and J usage is TRBJ2-3, with D unresolved. This sequence originates from a human donor in good health. Some libraries in this study had Jurkat cell RNA spiked in. Sequenced material: naive CD8+ T cells from blood, with Jurkat cell RNA spiked in. Subset described: FACS-sorted CD8+CD4-CCR7+CD45RA+ naive T cells. Here the CDR3 reads CASSQVGPSTDTQYF. In DNA, the CDR3 is TGTGCCAGCAGCCAAGTCGGCCCCAGCACAGATACGCAGTATTTT.